This T cell receptor beta chain was found in a study of cytomegalovirus exposure and HLA in healthy donors. With 60 Vbeta and 13 Jbeta primers, the PCR was carried out. In the study's own analysis: Around 11 million shared chains were among the roughly 80 million unique TCR beta chains that a later analysis counted. The table came from immunoSEQ multiplex PCR; TCRdb's copy has only in-frame clones and leaves some out. The V and J calls and clone size are taken from that table; D and trimming were inferred from the DNA. Of about 94,000 clones in the sample, approximately 76% were seen once. CDR1 is SNHLY, CDR2 FYNNEI, per germline. The CDR3 has 16 residues. V was clipped by 6 bases and J by 8 bases, with 22 bases between them.

The chain carries TRBV2 and TRBJ1-4; perhaps TRBD1 as D (6 bases). Sequenced input: PBMCs. The origin of this receptor is a man in his forties or fifties in good health and CMV-seropositive. This CDR3 reads CASSQKDGGLGEKLFF. The CDR3 DNA is TGTGCCAGCAGCCAAAAGGACGGGGGGCTTGGAGAAAAACTGTTTTTT.